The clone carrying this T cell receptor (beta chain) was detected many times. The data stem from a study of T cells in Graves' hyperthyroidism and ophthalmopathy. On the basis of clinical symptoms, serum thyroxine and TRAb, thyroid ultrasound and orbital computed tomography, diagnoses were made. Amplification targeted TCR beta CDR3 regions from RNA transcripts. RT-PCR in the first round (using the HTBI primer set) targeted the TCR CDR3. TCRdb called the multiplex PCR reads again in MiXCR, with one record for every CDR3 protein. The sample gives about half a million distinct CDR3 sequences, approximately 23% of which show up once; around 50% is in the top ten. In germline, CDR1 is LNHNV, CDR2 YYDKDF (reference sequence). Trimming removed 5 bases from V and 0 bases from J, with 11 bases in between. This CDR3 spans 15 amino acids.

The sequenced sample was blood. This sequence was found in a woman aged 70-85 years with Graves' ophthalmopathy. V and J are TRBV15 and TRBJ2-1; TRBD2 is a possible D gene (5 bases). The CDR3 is CATSRRTDSYNEQFF. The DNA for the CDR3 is TGTGCCACCAGCCGCCGGACTGACTCCTACAATGAGCAGTTCTTC.